This TCR beta chain was identified in a study of PD-L1 blockade in urothelial cancer (TCRdb year 2017). Broadly, across the study: All patients started therapy around 2014 and received atezolizumab 1,200 mg intravenously every 3 weeks. Blood samples gave a median of about 150,000 T cells and approximately 80,000 unique TCRs, with a median clonality of roughly 0.081. Around 29 patients had pretreatment blood TCR-seq, about 25 had at least one posttreatment blood collection, and about 25 had tumor TCR-seq. About nine tenths of the roughly 29 patients were males with bladder-origin urothelial cancer, and about 60% of the 29 reported a prior smoking history. Blood samples were analyzed at 3 weeks after treatment start (second dose) and at 6 weeks after treatment start. In the same patients, whole exome sequencing and RNA sequencing of pretreatment tumors were performed in addition to TCR sequencing. Progression-free survival longer than 6 months counted as durable clinical benefit, and TCR features were additionally tested against both progression-free and overall survival. Durable clinical benefit was achieved by nine patients but not by the remaining 20. An ECOG performance status of 0 or 1 was recorded for the patients, and 0 to 3 prior chemotherapy regimens had been received by the patients. Pretreatment tumor samples, along with matched peripheral blood collected serially before and after atezolizumab treatment, underwent TCR sequencing. An exploratory multi-omic analysis was conducted of the somatic, immune and clinical correlates of response to PD-L1 blockade with atezolizumab in urothelial cancer.

After removal of 5 bases from V and 4 bases from J, the junction retains 4 bases not matched to a gene. The CDR3 goes from the cysteine to the phenylalanine over 13 residues. Just CDR3 DNA is preserved here, 39 bases in frame from base 1. CDR1 and CDR2, per the germline V gene (reference sequence), are SEHNR and FQNEAQ. In the case of this clone: Its cognate antigen has yet to be identified. No base-level quality is on record; no much larger clone is a single base apart.

Synthetic TCR analog templates were spiked into each PCR to estimate absolute template abundance from read counts. Using the immunoSEQ assay, TCRbeta CDR3 regions were amplified from genomic DNA with bias-controlled V and J gene primers. Rearranged TCRbeta segments were sequenced at approximately 20X coverage. Under the source paper's analysis protocol: Sequencing errors were corrected by clustering, and CDR3s were annotated against IMGT so that V, D and J genes could be assigned. Downstream analyses used only productive TCRbeta rearrangements, leaving out any out-of-frame or stop-codon sequences. Clonality was computed as one minus Shannon entropy normalized by the log of the number of unique productive sequences. Clones differing between time points or between blood and tumor were identified by Fisher's exact test with Benjamini-Hochberg correction at adjusted p below 0.01. TCRdb's version of the immuneACCESS table is confined to in-frame rearrangements and falls short of the full clone set. An unresolved V gene accounts for under half of the shortfall where checked; the remainder is of unknown origin. V, J and clone size were drawn from that table, and D and trimming were deduced from the DNA. The sample data list some 48,000 clones, and about four fifths of these were observed just once. Together, the top ten hold just over 8.5% of the sample.

Explained via the paper, the time point label denotes: peripheral blood 6 weeks after treatment start. The cohort included 29 patients with locally advanced or metastatic urothelial carcinoma who were treated at Memorial Sloan Kettering on a trial protocol. Peripheral blood mononuclear cells were collected pretreatment and during treatment, with between 1 and 8 total time points obtained per patient. The Qiagen DNeasy Blood extraction kit was used to purify genomic DNA from total PBMCs and tumor samples. PBMCs were collected pretreatment and during treatment, and were isolated and stored as previously described. Points the paper makes about the study in general: A pretreatment peripheral blood TCR clonality below the median was linked to improved progression-free and overall survival. Because the sample size was small (n ≈ 30) and many of the analyses were exploratory, the results are meant to be hypothesis-generating. At 3 weeks after the start of treatment, tumor-associated TCR clones in peripheral blood had expanded more in patients with durable benefit (n ≈ 22, p = 0.022).

The TCR comes from a man aged 70-80 years with urothelial cancer. The V and J genes are TRBV7-9 and TRBJ2-7, with 8 bases matching TRBD1. This material consisted of PBMCs, taken around atezolizumab (anti-PD-L1) treatment. The DNA sequence is TGTGCCAGCAGCCCCGGGACAGGTTACGAGCAGTACTTC. This yields the protein CASSPGTGYEQYF.